This T cell receptor beta chain emerged from a study of beta chain features in type 1 diabetes. In the study overall: On cell yields, gender and age, patients and healthy donors were similar.

cDNA synthesis used the whole RNA isolate, giving expressed TCRB sequences. Roughly 3.6 million reads was the average for naive, central memory and regulatory T cell samples. Data came from immunoSEQ multiplex PCR; TCRdb stores just in-frame clones and leaves some out. Of hundreds of thousands of clones listed, about 32% are singletons. Turning to this clone: The antigen is undetermined.

Study results and limitations: Researchers report that Type 1 diabetes patients had moderately but significantly shorter TCRB CDR3s across all four CD4+ subsets.

There are 12 residues in the CDR3. Germline assignment: CDR1 LNHNV and CDR2 YYDKDF (reference sequence). Trimming stripped 0 bases from V and 7 bases from J, with 5 bases between. Each of the sorted populations had a purity greater than 98%. The TCR was taken from a man in his late teens or twenties in good health. The chain carries TRBV15 and TRBJ2-3; no clear D. Source material: naive CD4+ T cells from blood. In nucleotides, the CDR3 is TGTGCCACCAGCAGAGAGGTCCATACGCAGTATTTT. Amino acid sequence: CATSREVHTQYF.